This TCR beta chain was captured by sequencing in a study of CD8 T cell repertoires and HIV-1 epitope variants. Whole-study context: Each of Twenty-five Gag and Nef epitope peptides stimulated a separate culture. Separate from the cultures, 1M uncultured T cells served as baseline. Study findings and constraints: Only beta chains were identified, marking proliferation to antigen, not function.

This clone was seen ten or more times. Its antigen remains unidentified. The data were produced by immunoSEQ multiplex PCR, yet TCRdb's version contains in-frame clones alone and is incomplete. The table includes some 87,000 clones, over 70% detected once. Sequencing was performed on uncultured baseline CD8+ T cells from peripheral blood mononuclear cells (PBMCs). The receptor was isolated from a male donor with HIV.

The CDR3 loop is CASSSDVSAYEQYF. The CDR3 DNA reads as TGTGCCAGCAGTTCAGATGTCTCGGCCTACGAGCAGTACTTC. The chain joins TRBV28 to TRBJ2-7; no clear D. Trimming pared 4 bases from V and 2 bases from J, leaving 12 bases between. This CDR3 is built from 14 residues. Germline CDR1 is MDHEN and CDR2 is SYDVKM.